This T cell receptor (beta chain) was sequenced in a study of blood T cells in healthy people across ages. The length of the CDR3 is 16 residues. Regarding the study as a whole: Reliance upon unsorted PBMCs precluded definitive naive versus antigen-experienced comparison.

The second PCR ran roughly 7 to 11 cycles with a sample-barcoded 5' primer and J-beta primers. Every molecule of cDNA carried a tag from a template-switch adaptor with 12 random nucleotides. TCRdb re-derived calls from the 5' RACE reads in MiXCR, one entry per CDR3 protein. There are about 690,000 distinct CDR3 sequences in the sample; approximately 40% occur only once, and around 30% lies in the top ten. About this clonotype itself: Its antigen is undetermined.

The chain has TRBV21-1 and TRBJ2-7; the D call TRBD1 from the table was never checked on the DNA. The J call is uncertain, as TRBJ2-4 better fits the DNA end. TRBV21-1 is annotated as a pseudogene. This sequence was found in a man older than 75 in good health. Sequenced input: blood. CDR3: CASSRCAPGQRNIQYF. The CDR3 DNA follows: TGTGCCAGCAGCAGATGTGCTCCGGGACAAAGAAACATTCAGTACTTC.